Reported below is one TCR beta chain. Authors' processing steps: The authors estimated nucleated cell counts from reference gene primer amplification. Repertoires were generated with immunoSEQ multiplex PCR, while TCRdb's copy carries only in-frame clones and drops some. That table gives V, J and clone size, and the DNA gave D and trimming. The sample lists approximately 250,000 clones, approximately 91% occurring once. This sample stems from a study of blood T cell repertoires in COVID-19. On the study more broadly: Sample material is recorded as cDNA or gDNA derived from T cells, B-cell-depleted T cells, or PBMCs.

There are 13 residues in the CDR3. The V gene's germline CDR1 is SNHLY and CDR2 FYNNEI. After removal of 9 bases from V and 3 bases from J, the junction contained 7 bases not matched to a gene. Sequencing used peripheral blood. The gene calls are TRBV2 and TRBJ1-2; 7 positions match TRBD1. The origin of this receptor is a man aged 30 to 39 with COVID-19, enrolled during active disease. The CDR3 DNA is TGTGCCAGTGACAGGGAGGAGGACTATGGCTACACCTTC. This gives the protein CASDREEDYGYTF.